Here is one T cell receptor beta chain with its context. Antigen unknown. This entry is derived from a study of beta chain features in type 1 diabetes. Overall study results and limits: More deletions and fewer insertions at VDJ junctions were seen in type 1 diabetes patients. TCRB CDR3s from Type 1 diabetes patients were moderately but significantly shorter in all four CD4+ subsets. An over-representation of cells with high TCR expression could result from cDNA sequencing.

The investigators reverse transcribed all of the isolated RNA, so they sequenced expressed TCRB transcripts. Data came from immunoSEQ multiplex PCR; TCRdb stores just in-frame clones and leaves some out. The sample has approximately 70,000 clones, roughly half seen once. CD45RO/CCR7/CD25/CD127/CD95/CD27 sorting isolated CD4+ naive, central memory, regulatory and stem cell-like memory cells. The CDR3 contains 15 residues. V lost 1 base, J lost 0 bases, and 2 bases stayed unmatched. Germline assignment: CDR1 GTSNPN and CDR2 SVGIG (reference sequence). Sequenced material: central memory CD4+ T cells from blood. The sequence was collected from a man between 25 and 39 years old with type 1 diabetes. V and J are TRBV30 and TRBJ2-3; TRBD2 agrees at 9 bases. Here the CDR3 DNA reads TGTGCCTGGAGTGACAGCGGGGGGAGCACAGATACGCAGTATTTT. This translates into CAWSDSGGSTDTQYF.